The subject of this entry is one T cell receptor beta chain. This clonotype appeared many times. Its antigen is unknown. Per-nucleotide qualities are absent, and no much larger clonotype sits a single base away. This entry belongs to a study of T cells after yellow fever vaccination (dated by TCRdb to about 2019). For context, the study as a whole: Libraries from fractions with low cell numbers were prepared with the SMART-Seq v4 Ultra Low Input RNA kit. To follow T-cell clones before and after primary and booster YFV17D yellow fever vaccination, bulk TCR alpha and beta repertoires were sequenced over time. Two healthy male donors made up the cohort, one aged 18 to 29 years and the other aged 30 to 40 years. Blood samples were taken at several timepoints before and after primary and secondary immunization, and bulk PBMC replicates and cell subsets were isolated. What the research found in general, with its limitations: After the booster, most of the clones that had expanded following primary vaccination were detected again (approximately 95% of CD4 and roughly nine tenths of CD8), which suggests that memory was broadly maintained. Only a couple of donors were included in the study, so the extent to which the findings can be generalized is limited. A small share of clonotypes was detected in both CD4 and CD8 compartments, with the overlap likely arising from convergent recombination. The secondary T-cell response was found to be weaker but faster than the primary response, with a peak reached on day 5 rather than on day 15. Because abundant contaminating clonotypes from the bulk population could be contained in FACS-sorted repertoires, computational filtering was required.

What the treatment or condition label conveys for this sample: live attenuated yellow fever vaccine strain. A standard Ficoll-Paque protocol was used to isolate PBMCs from peripheral blood. CD4 and CD8 T-cell fractions were isolated with Dynabeads CD4 and CD8 positive selection kits. TriZol was used to extract RNA from bulk PBMCs, from CD4 and CD8 fractions, and from dextramer-positive and dextramer-negative fractions. The instrument was an Illumina NovaSeq 6000. Synthesis of TCR cDNA relied on 5'RACE template switching, a step that introduced a universal primer site along with unique molecular identifiers. Priming of cDNA synthesis was performed from both the TCR alpha and TCR beta constant segments. Library amplification used two PCR steps, and the second PCR step added sample barcodes and sequencing adapters. Libraries were sequenced on Illumina HiSeq 2500 (2x100 bp) or NovaSeq (2x150 bp). For the original study's pipeline: MIGEC handled demultiplexing of reads and collapsing into UMI consensus sequences, while MiXCR performed V(D)J alignment. Using edgeR on replicate PBMC samples, clonotypes were called vaccine-responding if FDR was below 0.01 and the log2 fold change was above 5 up to day 15. Each bulk clonotype was labeled CD4 or CD8 based on which sequenced repertoire, CD4 or CD8, contained the clonotype at higher abundance. TCRdb reworked the public reads: Q25 trimming with fastp, MiXCR clone assembly, productive beta chains retained. For every CDR3 protein sequence, its rows merge into one entry that carries the most common genes and DNA. The V and J calls and clone size come from TCRdb's table, not from the authors' own analysis. For this sample the table gives about 260,000 distinct CDR3 sequences, of which around 4.9% were detected only once. The top ten hold around 3.5% of the sample.

Between the V and J ends, shortened by 4 bases and 2 bases respectively, the junction contains 14 bases. CDR1 and CDR2 are drawn from the germline V gene: SQVTM, ANQGSEA. Including the terminal cysteine and phenylalanine, the CDR3 comprises 14 residues. The read is trimmed to its CDR3 DNA, 42 bases read in frame from base 1. The chain uses TRBV29-1 and TRBJ1-1, with the D gene not confidently named. This TCR came from a man younger than 35 who received the YFV17D yellow fever vaccine. The sequencing used CD4+ T cells sorted from PBMCs, collected on the day of the yellow fever booster vaccination. The CDR3 in this case is CSVADLRGNTEAFF. The bases read TGCAGCGTTGCCGATCTCCGGGGAAACACTGAAGCTTTCTTT.